The rows below give T cell receptor beta chains drawn from one sample of a study of T cells in Graves' hyperthyroidism and ophthalmopathy. A single record per CDR3 protein comes from TCRdb applying MiXCR to the multiplex PCR reads. This sample has about 550,000 distinct CDR3 sequences, with under 25% found just once. The sequencing sample was made of blood. All receptors derive from a man in his late teens or twenties with Graves' hyperthyroidism. The CDR3 runs from the conserved cysteine through the conserved F or W. The D gene is left open where the match is weak. Clone size is stated in some rows and not others, as once, few, many or a class when expanded.

>TRBV12-3/TRBV12-4|many|NA|TRBJ2-7
CASSPTDVLTYEQYF
TGTGCCAGCAGTCCGACGGACGTGTTAACCTACGAGCAGTACTTC
>TRBV20-1|few|NA|TRBJ1-2
CSARAGDYGYTF
TGCAGTGCTAGAGCCGGGGACTACGGCTACACCTTC
>TRBV6-1|NA|NA|TRBJ2-7
CASSDLLVRGPYEQYF
TGTGCCAGCAGTGATTTATTGGTGCGGGGCCCCTACGAGCAGTACTTC
>TRBV5-1|NA|TRBD2|TRBJ2-2
CASSRTSGAGTGELFF
TGCGCCAGCAGCCGGACTAGCGGGGCCGGGACCGGGGAGCTGTTTTTT
>TRBV4-1|few|TRBD1|TRBJ1-5
CASSLSGTEYSNQPQHF
TGCGCCAGCAGCCTGAGCGGGACAGAATATAGCAATCAGCCCCAGCATTTT
>TRBV6-5|NA|TRBD1|TRBJ1-2
CASSYGDRVYGYTF
TGTGCCAGCAGTTATGGGGACAGAGTCTATGGCTACACCTTC
>TRBV6-5|many|NA|TRBJ2-7
CASSYATESYEQYF
TGTGCCAGCAGTTACGCCACAGAGTCTTACGAGCAGTACTTC
>TRBV2|many|NA|TRBJ1-1
CASTGVFGGTEAFF
TGTGCCAGCACCGGTGTATTCGGCGGCACTGAAGCTTTCTTT
>TRBV6-1|NA|TRBD1|TRBJ1-1
CASRTGQLPNTEAFF
TGTGCCAGCAGGACGGGACAGCTTCCGAACACTGAAGCTTTCTTT
>TRBV6-2/TRBV6-3|few|TRBD1|TRBJ2-7
CANSYSRDRGSYEQYF
TGTGCCAACAGTTACTCACGGGACAGGGGGTCCTACGAGCAGTACTTC
>TRBV6-1|NA|TRBD1|TRBJ1-1
CASTRRGQGNPEAFF
TGTGCCAGCACCCGGCGGGGACAGGGGAACCCTGAAGCTTTCTTT
>TRBV20-1|many|TRBD1|TRBJ2-5
CSAAGTGAVETQYF
TGCAGTGCTGCCGGGACAGGGGCGGTGGAGACCCAGTACTTC
>TRBV5-1|NA|NA|TRBJ2-2
CASSSTGSRIAGELFF
TGCGCCAGCAGCTCAACCGGCAGCCGGATAGCCGGGGAGCTGTTTTTT
>TRBV19|NA|NA|TRBJ1-5
CASSPYRVSNQPQHF
TGTGCCAGTAGTCCATACAGGGTAAGCAATCAGCCCCAGCATTTT